This entry lists 12 T cell receptor beta chains sequenced from one sample in a study of blood T cells in healthy people across ages (dated by TCRdb to between 2015 and 2017). Library preparation used 5' RACE. Sequencing used an Illumina HiSeq 2500. A second PCR of about 6 to 12 cycles was run with a J-beta primer mix and a sample-barcoded 5' primer. TCRdb passed the public sequencing reads through fastp at Q25 and MiXCR, retaining productive beta sequences. Records with the same CDR3 protein are collapsed into one entry carrying the most frequent genes and DNA. The sample table contains under 950,000 distinct CDR3 sequences; only one count was recorded for 22% of them. About 22% of the sample rests with the top ten. Sequenced: blood. The receptor set was obtained from a man in his 70s in good health.

This rearrangement joins TRBV7-2 to TRBJ2-3; TRBD1 is a possible D gene (5 bases). The DNA end is a closer match to TRBJ1-5, so the J assignment may be wrong. Per germline, CDR1 SGHTA and CDR2 FQGNSA. The CDR3 runs 17 residues. The chain's CDR3 is CASSSRGTSLGTDTQHF. The CDR3 DNA sequence: TGTGCCAGCAGCTCCCGAGGGACTAGCTTAGGCACAGATACGCAGCATTTT.

A word on this clonotype: Since the CDR3 does not end with the conserved phenylalanine or tryptophan, this likely comes from a read error. The chain carries TRBV10-3 and TRBJ2-5, with D possibly TRBD2 on 5 matching bases. The V and J ends lost 0 bases and 11 bases respectively, with 16 bases between them. CDR1 ENHRY and CDR2 SYGVKD come from the germline V gene. The CDR3 extends over 14 amino acids. CDR3 nucleotide sequence: TGTGCCATCAGTGAGTCGTTGGGTCTCGGGGAGCAGTACGTC. Translating it yields CAISESLGLGEQYV.

The gene calls are TRBV28 and TRBJ1-4; weak D call: TRBD1 (5 bases). V was trimmed by 3 bases and J by 7 bases, leaving 18 bases between them. The germline gives CDR1 MDHEN, CDR2 SYDVKM. This CDR3 has 16 residues. CDR3 DNA: TGTGCCAGCAGTTTTTACAACAGGAGTCATCGTGAAAAACTGTTTTTT. Translation: CASSFYNRSHREKLFF.

V and J are TRBV29-1 and TRBJ2-7, with D possibly being TRBD2 (6 bases). The CDR3 is 12 residues long. Germline loops: CDR1 SQVTM, CDR2 ANQGSEA. Trimming removed 7 bases at V and 0 bases at J, with 10 bases between. In DNA form, the CDR3 reads TGCAGCGCGGGACTGAGCTCCTACGAGCAGTACTTC. Its protein product is CSAGLSSYEQYF.

This chain uses TRBV6-2 or TRBV6-3 with TRBJ2-3, with 9 bases matching TRBD1. After removal of 4 bases from V and 4 bases from J, the junction contained 12 bases not matched to a gene. Germline values: CDR1 MNHEY, CDR2 SVGEGT. This CDR3 comprises 17 residues. The CDR3 DNA reads as TGTGCCAGCAGTTCCCCCGTTGACAGGGGGTCCGCAGATACGCAGTATTTT. Protein: CASSSPVDRGSADTQYF.

The rearrangement joins TRBV6-6 to TRBJ2-5; D is uncertain. The J call may be incorrect, as the DNA end agrees better with TRBJ2-1. The germline CDR1 and CDR2 sequences are MNHNY and SVGAGI (reference sequence). This CDR3 has 11 amino acids. The CDR3 loop is CASRDRSEQFF. DNA for the CDR3: TGTGCCAGCAGAGACCGGAGTGAGCAGTTCTTC.

This clonotype showed up just a few times. The rearrangement uses TRBV21-1 and TRBJ2-5. TRBV21-1 is assigned pseudogene status. The CDR3 contains 16 residues. CDR3 sequence (DNA): TGTGCCAGCAGCAAAATGATCATTTATATCCAAGAGACCCAGTACTTC. Translation: CASSKMIIYIQETQYF.

The chain carries TRBV7-6 and TRBJ2-3; 7 bases fit TRBD1. The CDR3 covers 16 residues. V lost 4 bases, J lost 2 bases, and 9 bases stayed unmatched. The germline V gene encodes CDR1 SGHVS and CDR2 FNYEAQ. For the CDR3, the DNA is TGTGCCAGCAGCTGGACAGGTCGTTCTCCCACAGATACGCAGTATTTT. This codes for CASSWTGRSPTDTQYF.

This CDR3 is CASSLARNEKLFF. CDR3 nucleotides: TGTGCCAGCAGCTTAGCGCGCAATGAAAAACTGTTTTTT. V is TRBV7-2 and J is TRBJ1-4; D is uncertain. CDR1 is SGHTA and CDR2 is FQGNSA in the germline V gene. This CDR3 is 13 amino acids long. The V end lost 0 bases, the J end lost 5 bases, and 4 bases lay between the germline ends.

This clonotype came up a few times. The CDR3 loop is CATRGTGGTEAFF. The DNA of the CDR3 is TGTGCCACCCGCGGGACAGGAGGAACTGAAGCTTTCTTT. The chain has TRBV10-3 and TRBJ1-1; 8 bases map to TRBD1. The germline gives CDR1 ENHRY, CDR2 SYGVKD. This CDR3 is built from 13 residues. V lost 10 bases to trimming and J lost 5 bases; unmatched junction nucleotides: 9.

The chain couples TRBV20-1 to TRBJ1-5, with no clear D. Trimming shortened V by 6 bases and J by 6 bases, and 18 bases separated the two germline ends. The V gene's germline CDR1 is DFQATT and CDR2 SNEGSKA (reference sequence). This CDR3 contains 14 residues. The CDR3 region is CSATTAPGVQPQHF. As DNA, the CDR3 is TGCAGTGCGACCACGGCGCCCGGGGTTCAGCCCCAGCATTTT.

This clonotype appeared a few times. CDR3 in DNA: TGTGCCATCAGTGAGTCGAAGGGCAGTTCAAACACTGAAGCTTTCTTT. It yields the protein CAISESKGSSNTEAFF. The chain joins TRBV10-3 to TRBJ1-1; no reliable D call. The CDR3 spans 16 residues. V was pared by 0 bases and J by 2 bases, with 13 bases between. Germline V gives CDR1 ENHRY, CDR2 SYGVKD.